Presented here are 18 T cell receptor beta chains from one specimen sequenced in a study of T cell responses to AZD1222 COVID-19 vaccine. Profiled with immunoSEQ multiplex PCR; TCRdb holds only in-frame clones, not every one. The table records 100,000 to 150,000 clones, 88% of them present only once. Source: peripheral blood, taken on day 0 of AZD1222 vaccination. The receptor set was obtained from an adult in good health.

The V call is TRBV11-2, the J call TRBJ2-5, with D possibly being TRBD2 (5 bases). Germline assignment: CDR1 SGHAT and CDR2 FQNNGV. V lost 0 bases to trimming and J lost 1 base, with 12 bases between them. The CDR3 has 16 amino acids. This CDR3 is CASSLDNGLLQETQYF. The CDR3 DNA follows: TGTGCCAGCAGCTTAGATAACGGACTGCTCCAAGAGACCCAGTACTTC.

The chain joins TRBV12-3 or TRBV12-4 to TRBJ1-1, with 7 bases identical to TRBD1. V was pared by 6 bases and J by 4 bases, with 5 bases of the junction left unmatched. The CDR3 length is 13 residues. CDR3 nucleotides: TGTGCCAGCAGGACAGGGACCGGCACTGAAGCTTTCTTT. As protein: CASRTGTGTEAFF.

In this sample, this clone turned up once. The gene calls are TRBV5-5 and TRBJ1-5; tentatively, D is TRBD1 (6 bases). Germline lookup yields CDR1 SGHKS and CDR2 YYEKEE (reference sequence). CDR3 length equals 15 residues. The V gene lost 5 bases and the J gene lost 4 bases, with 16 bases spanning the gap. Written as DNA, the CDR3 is TGTGCCAGCAGTTTCCGACAGGACCGGAATCAGCCCCAGCATTTT. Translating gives CASSFRQDRNQPQHF.

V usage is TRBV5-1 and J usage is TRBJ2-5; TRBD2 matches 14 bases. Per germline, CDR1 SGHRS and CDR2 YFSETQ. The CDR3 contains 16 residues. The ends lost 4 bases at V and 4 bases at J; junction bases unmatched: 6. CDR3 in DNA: TGCGCCAGCAGCCCGGGACTAGCGGGGGTAGGAGAGACCCAGTACTTC. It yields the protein CASSPGLAGVGETQYF.

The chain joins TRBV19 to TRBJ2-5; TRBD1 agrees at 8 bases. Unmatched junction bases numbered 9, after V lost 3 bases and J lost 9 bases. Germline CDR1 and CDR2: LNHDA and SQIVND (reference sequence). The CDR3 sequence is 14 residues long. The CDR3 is CASSMRTGNSPQYF. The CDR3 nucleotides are TGTGCCAGTAGTATGCGGACAGGGAATTCGCCCCAGTACTTC.

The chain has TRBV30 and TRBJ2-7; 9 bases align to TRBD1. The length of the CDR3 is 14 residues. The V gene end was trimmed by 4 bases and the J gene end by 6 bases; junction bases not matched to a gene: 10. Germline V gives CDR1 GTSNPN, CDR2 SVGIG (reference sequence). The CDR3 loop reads CAWIPGQGLGEQYF. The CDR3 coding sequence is TGTGCCTGGATTCCGGGACAGGGTCTTGGCGAGCAGTACTTC.

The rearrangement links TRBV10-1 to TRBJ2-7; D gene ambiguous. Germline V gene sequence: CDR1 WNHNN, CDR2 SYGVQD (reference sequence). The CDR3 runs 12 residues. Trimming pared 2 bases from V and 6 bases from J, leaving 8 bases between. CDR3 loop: CASSEGESEQYF. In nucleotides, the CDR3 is TGCGCCAGCAGTGAGGGGGAAAGCGAGCAGTACTTC.

This chain's CDR3 is CASSLGGGAEQFF. CDR3 sequence (DNA): TGTGCCAGCAGCTTAGGCGGGGGGGCTGAGCAGTTCTTC. J is TRBJ2-1 and V is TRBV11-3, with 9 bases aligning to TRBD2. Unmatched junction bases numbered 1, after V lost 1 base and J lost 9 bases. The CDR3 extends over 13 amino acids. Looked up from germline, CDR1 is SGHNT and CDR2 is YENEEA.

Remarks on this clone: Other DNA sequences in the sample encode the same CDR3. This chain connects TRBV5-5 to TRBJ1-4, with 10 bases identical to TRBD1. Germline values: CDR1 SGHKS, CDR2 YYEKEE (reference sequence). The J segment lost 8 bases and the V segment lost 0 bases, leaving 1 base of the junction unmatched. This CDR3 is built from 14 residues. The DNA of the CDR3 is TGTGCCAGCAGCTTGGGGACAGGGGGGGAAAAACTGTTTTTT. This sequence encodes CASSLGTGGEKLFF.

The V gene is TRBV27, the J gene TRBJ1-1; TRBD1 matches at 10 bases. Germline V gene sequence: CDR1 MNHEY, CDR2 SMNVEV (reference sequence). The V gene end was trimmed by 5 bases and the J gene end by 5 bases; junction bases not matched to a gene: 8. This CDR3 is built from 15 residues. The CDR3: CASSPRQGARTEAFF. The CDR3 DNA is TGTGCCAGCAGTCCCCGACAGGGGGCGAGGACTGAAGCTTTCTTT.

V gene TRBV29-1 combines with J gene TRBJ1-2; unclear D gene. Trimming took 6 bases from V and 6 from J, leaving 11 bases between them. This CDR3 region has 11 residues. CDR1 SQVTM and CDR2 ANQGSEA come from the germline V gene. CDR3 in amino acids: CSVSRTHGYTF. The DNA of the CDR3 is TGCAGCGTCTCTAGGACGCATGGCTACACCTTC. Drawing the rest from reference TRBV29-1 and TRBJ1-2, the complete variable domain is SAVISQKPSRDICQRGTSLTIQCQVDSQVTMMFWYRQQPGQSLTLIATANQGSEATYESGFVIDKFPISRPNLTFSTLTVSNMSPEDSSIYLCSVSRTHGYTFGSGTRLTVV.

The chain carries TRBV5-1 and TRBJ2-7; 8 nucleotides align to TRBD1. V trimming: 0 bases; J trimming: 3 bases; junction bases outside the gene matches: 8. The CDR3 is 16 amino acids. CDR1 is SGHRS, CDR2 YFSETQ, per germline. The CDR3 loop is CASSLDGADRGYEQYF. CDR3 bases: TGCGCCAGCAGCTTGGACGGGGCTGACAGGGGCTACGAGCAGTACTTC.

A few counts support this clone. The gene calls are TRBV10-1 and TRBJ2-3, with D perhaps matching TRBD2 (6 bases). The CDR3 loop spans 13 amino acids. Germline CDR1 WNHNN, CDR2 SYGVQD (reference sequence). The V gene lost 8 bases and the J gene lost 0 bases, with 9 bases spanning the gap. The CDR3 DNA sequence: TGCGCCAGCCGGGGGACTAGCACAGATACGCAGTATTTT. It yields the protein CASRGTSTDTQYF.

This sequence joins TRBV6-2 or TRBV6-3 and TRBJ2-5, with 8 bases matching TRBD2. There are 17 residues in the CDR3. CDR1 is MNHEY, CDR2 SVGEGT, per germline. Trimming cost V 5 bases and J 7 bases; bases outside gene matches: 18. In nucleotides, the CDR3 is TGTGCCAGCAGTCAACGACTGAGCAGCGGGGGTCCGGGGACCCAGTACTTC. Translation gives CASSQRLSSGGPGTQYF.

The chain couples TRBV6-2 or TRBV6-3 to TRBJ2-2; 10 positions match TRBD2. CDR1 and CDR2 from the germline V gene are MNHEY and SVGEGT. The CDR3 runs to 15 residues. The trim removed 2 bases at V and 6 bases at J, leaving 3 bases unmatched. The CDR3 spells CASSYIAGGAGELFF. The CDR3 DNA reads TGTGCCAGCAGTTACATAGCGGGAGGAGCCGGGGAGCTGTTTTTT.

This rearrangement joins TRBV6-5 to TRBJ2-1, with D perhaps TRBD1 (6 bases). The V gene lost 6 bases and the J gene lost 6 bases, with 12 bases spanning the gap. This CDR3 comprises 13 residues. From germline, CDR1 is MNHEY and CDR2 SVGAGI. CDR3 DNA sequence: TGTGCCAGCAGATCTGGACAGCCCAATGAGCAGTTCTTC. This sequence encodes CASRSGQPNEQFF.

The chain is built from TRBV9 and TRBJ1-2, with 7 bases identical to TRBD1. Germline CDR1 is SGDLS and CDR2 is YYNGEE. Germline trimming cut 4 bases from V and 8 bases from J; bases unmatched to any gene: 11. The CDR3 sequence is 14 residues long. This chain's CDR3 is CASSPGQTPGGYTF. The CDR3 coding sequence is TGTGCCAGCAGCCCGGGACAGACACCGGGAGGCTACACCTTC.

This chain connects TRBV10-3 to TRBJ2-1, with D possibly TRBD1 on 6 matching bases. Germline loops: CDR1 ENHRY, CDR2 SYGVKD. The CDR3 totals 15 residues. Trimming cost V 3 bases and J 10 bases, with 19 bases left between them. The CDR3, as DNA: TGTGCCATCAGTGAAGCAACTCACCTTAGGGGGGAGCAGTTCTTC. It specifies CAISEATHLRGEQFF.